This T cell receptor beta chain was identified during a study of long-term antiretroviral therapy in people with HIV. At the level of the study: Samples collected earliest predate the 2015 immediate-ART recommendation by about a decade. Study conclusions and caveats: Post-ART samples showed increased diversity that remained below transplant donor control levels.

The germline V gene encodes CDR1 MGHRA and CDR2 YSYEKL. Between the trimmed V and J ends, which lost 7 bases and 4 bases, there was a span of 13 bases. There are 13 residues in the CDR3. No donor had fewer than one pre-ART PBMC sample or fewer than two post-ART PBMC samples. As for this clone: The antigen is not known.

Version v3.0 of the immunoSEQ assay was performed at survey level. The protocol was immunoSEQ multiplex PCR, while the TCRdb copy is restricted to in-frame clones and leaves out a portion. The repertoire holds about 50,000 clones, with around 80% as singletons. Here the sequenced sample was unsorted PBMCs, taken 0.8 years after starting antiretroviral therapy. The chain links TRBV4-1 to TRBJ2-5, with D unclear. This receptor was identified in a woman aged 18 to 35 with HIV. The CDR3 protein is CASTAPAGETQYF. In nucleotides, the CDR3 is TGCGCCAGCACCGCCCCGGCCGGAGAGACCCAGTACTTC.